The clone carrying this T cell receptor (beta chain) was seen repeatedly, ten times or more. Its specificity is not known. Per germline, CDR1 SGHRS and CDR2 YFSETQ. The CDR3 is 20 residues long. The V and J ends lost 0 bases and 0 bases respectively, with 22 bases between them. A single record per CDR3 protein comes from TCRdb applying MiXCR to the RT-PCR reads. The sample has about 700,000 distinct CDR3 sequences; approximately 14% are singletons. This specimen belongs to a study of response to subunit inactivated influenza vaccine. Points from the study as a whole: Every seasonal influenza vaccination brings in few new T cells, the authors suggested.

Specimen: PBMCs from blood, collected roughly 2 weeks before vaccination. The clonotype originates from a man aged 50 to 60 who received an inactivated influenza vaccine. The V gene is TRBV5-1, the J gene TRBJ2-4; no firm D call. CDR3 region: CASSLADQTTHPVAKNIQYF. CDR3 in DNA: TGCGCCAGCAGCTTGGCCGACCAAACCACTCATCCAGTAGCCAAAAACATTCAGTACTTC. Full variable domain (remainder filled in from reference TRBV5-1 and TRBJ2-4): KAGVTQTPRYLIKTRGQQVTLSCSPISGHRSVSWYQQTPGQGLQFLFEYFSETQRNKGNFPGRFSGRQFSNSRSEMNVSTLELGDSALYLCASSLADQTTHPVAKNIQYFGAGTRLSVL.